This T cell receptor (beta chain) was identified in a study of quantifying T cell responses using KT2 cells. About the research overall: cDNA was made from DNase-treated RNA using alpha and beta constant primers.

A single-stranded UMI oligo with SP2 sequence was ligated to cDNA 3' ends. First-round PCR used around 4 cycles and beta primers RC1.1 and RC1.2 covering TRBC1 and TRBC2. TCRdb fed the UMI-ligation and nested PCR reads into MiXCR, producing one record per CDR3 protein. The table lists 25,000 to 35,000 distinct CDR3 sequences, 7.3% of them singletons. This clonotype was observed at least ten times. Unfractionated PBMC were spiked with known numbers of KT2 clone cells. The CDR3 has 13 amino acids. Trimming pared 3 bases from V and 4 bases from J, leaving 9 bases between. The germline V gene has CDR1 LNHDA and CDR2 SQIVND (reference sequence).

The sequence derives from a human donor. The chain links TRBV19 to TRBJ1-2; TRBD1 might be the D (5 bases). The sequencing sample was made of PBMCs spiked with cells of the T cell clone KT2. As DNA, the CDR3 is TGTGCCAGTAGTATTTTCCAGGGCTATGGCTACACCTTC. Translating it yields CASSIFQGYGYTF.